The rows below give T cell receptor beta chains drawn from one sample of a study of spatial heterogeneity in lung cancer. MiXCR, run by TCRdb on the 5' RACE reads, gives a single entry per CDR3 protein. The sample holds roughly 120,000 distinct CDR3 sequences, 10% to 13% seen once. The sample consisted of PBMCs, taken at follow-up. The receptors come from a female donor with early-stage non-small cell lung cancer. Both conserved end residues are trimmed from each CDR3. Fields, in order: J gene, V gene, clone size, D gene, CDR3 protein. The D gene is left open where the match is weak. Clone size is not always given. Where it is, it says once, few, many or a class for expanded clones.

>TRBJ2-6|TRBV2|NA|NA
ASQDTGANVLT
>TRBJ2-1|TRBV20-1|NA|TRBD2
SAGTSGRAVNNEQF
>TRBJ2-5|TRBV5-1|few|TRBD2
ASSLAKGSGGRETQY
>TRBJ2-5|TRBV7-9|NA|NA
ASSRSGRGQETQY
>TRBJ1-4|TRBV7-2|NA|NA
ASSPERGAGEKLF
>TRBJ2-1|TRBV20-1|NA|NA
SARDWARNNEQF
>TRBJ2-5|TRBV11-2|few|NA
ASSLKLPEETQY
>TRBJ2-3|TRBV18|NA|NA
ASSPRRDNEGTTDTQY
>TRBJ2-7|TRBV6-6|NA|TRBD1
ASRATDRASEQY
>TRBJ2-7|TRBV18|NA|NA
ASSPPLTYEQY
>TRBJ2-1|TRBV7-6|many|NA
ASSLDWQRWNEQF
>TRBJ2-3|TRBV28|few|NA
ASSSFHLATSGDTQY
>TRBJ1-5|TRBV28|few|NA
ASSPPGVSNQPQH
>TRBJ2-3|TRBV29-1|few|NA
SVAGIGADTQY
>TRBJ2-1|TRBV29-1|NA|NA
SVEDQRLDSEQF
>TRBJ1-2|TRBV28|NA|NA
ASSLWVTGTNYGYT
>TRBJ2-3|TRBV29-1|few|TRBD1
SVELGQGTDTQY
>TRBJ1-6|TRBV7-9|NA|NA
ASSPLRGAHSPLH
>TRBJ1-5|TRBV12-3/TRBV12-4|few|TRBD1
ASGVAGGMNQPQH
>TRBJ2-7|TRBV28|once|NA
ASIGGRYEQY
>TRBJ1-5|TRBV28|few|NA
ASSLLTPPQH
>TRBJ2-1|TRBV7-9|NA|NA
ASSLVLEYNEQF